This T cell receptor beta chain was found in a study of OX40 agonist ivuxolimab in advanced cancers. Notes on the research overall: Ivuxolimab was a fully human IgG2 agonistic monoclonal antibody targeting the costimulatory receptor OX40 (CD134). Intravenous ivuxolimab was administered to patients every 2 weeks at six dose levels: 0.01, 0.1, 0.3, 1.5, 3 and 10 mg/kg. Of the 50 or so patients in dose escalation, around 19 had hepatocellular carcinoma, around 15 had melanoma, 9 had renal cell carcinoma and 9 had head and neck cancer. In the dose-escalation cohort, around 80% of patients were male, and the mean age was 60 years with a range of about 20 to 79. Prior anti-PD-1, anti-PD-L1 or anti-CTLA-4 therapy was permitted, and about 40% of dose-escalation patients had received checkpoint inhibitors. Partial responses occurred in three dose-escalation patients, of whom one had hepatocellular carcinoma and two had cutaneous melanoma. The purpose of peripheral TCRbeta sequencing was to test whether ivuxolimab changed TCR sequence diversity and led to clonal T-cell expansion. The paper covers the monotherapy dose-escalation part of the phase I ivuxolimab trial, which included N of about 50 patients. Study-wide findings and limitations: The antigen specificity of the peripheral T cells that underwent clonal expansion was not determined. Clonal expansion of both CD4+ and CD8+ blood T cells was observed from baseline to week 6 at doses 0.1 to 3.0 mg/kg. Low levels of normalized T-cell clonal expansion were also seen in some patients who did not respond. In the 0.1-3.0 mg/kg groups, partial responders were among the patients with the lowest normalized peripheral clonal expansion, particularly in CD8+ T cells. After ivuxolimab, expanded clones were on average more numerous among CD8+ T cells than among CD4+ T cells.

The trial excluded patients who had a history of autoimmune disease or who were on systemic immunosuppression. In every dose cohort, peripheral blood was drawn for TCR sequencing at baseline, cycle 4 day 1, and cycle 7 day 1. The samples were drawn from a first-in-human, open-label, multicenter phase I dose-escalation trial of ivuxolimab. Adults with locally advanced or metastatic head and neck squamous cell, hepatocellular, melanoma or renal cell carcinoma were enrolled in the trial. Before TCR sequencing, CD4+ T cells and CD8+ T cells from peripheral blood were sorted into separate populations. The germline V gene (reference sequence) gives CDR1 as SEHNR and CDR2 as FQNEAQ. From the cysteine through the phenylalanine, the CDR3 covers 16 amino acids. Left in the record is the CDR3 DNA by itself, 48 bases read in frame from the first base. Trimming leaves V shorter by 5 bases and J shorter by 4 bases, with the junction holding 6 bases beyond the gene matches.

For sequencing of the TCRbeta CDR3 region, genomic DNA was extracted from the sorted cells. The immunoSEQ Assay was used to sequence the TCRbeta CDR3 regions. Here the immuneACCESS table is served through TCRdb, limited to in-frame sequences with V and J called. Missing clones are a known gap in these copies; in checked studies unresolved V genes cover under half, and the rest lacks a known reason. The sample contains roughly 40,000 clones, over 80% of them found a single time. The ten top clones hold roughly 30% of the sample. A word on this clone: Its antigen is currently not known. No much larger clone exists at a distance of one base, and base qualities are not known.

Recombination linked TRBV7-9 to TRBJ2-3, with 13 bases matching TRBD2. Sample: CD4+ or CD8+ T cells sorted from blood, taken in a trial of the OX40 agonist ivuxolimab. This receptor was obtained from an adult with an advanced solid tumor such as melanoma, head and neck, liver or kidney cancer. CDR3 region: CASSPGTSGIPDTQYF. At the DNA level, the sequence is TGTGCCAGCAGCCCTGGGACTAGCGGGATTCCAGATACGCAGTATTTT.